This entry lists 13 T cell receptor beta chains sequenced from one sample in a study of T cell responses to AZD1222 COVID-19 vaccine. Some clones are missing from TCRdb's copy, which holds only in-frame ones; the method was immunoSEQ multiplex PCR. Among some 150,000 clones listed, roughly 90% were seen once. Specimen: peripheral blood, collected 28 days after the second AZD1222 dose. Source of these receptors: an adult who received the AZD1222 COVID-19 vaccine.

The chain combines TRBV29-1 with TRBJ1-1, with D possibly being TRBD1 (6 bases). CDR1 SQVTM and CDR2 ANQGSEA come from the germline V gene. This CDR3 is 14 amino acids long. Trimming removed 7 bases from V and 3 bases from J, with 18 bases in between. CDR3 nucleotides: TGCAGCGCCCGCCGGGGGCGTCTGGACACTGAAGCTTTCTTT. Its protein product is CSARRGRLDTEAFF.

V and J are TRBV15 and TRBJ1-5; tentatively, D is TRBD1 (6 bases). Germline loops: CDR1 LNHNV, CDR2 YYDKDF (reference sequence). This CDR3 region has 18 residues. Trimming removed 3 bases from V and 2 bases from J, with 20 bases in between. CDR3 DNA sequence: TGTGCCACCAGCAGTAAAGAGGACAGCTTTTGGGGCAATCAGCCCCAGCATTTT. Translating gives CATSSKEDSFWGNQPQHF.

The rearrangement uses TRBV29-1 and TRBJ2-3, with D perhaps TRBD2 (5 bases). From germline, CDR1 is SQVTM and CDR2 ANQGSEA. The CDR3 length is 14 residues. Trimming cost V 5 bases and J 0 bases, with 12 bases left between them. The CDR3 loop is CSVWLASSTDTQYF. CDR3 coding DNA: TGCAGCGTTTGGCTAGCCTCTAGCACAGATACGCAGTATTTT.

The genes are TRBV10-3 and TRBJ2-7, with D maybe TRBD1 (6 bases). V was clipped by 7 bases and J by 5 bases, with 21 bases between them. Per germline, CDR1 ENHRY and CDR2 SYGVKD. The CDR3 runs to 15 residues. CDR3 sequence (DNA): TGTGCCATCAACGACGCCGACAGGAATTGGAACGAGCAGTACTTC. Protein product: CAINDADRNWNEQYF.

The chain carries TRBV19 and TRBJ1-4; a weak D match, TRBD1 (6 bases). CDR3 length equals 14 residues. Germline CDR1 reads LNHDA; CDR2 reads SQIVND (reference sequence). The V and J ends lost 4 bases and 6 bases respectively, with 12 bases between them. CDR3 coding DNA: TGTGCCAGTAGTAGCGGGACACGTCATGAAAAACTGTTTTTT. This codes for CASSSGTRHEKLFF.

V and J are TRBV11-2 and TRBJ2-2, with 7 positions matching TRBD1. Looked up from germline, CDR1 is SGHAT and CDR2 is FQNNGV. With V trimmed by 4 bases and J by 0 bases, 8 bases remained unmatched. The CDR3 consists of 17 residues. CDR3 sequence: CASSSSRQGPNTGELFF. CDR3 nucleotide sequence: TGTGCCAGCAGCTCGTCCCGACAGGGACCGAACACCGGGGAGCTGTTTTTT.

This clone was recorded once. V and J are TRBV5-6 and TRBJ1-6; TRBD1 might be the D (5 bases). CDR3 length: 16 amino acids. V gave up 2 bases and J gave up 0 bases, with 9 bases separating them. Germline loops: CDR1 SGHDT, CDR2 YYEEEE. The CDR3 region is CASSLSQGSYNSPLHF. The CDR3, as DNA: TGTGCCAGCAGCTTAAGTCAGGGCTCCTATAATTCACCCCTCCACTTT.

CDR3 region: CASTSGFQETQYF. Here the CDR3 DNA reads TGTGCCAGCACTAGCGGGTTTCAAGAGACCCAGTACTTC. The chain carries TRBV21-1 and TRBJ2-5; the table's D call TRBD2 went unverified against the DNA. TRBV21-1 corresponds to a pseudogene. CDR3 length equals 13 residues.

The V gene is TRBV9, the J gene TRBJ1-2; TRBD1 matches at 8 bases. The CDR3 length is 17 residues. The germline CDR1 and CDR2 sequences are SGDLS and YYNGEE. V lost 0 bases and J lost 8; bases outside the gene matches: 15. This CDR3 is CASSVAQGAGTYGGYTF. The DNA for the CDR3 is TGTGCCAGCAGCGTAGCTCAGGGGGCCGGGACTTATGGGGGCTACACCTTC. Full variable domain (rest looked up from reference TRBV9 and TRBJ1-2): DSGVTQTPKHLITATGQRVTLRCSPRSGDLSVYWYQQSLDQGLQFLIQYYNGEERAKGNILERFSAQQFPDLHSELNLSSLELGDSALYFCASSVAQGAGTYGGYTFGSGTRLTVV.

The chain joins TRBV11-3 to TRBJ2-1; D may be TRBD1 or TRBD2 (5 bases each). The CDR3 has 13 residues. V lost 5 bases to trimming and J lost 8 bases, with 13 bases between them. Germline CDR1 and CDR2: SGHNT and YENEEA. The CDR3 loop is CASSPDLGDEQFF. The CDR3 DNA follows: TGTGCCAGCAGCCCTGACCTGGGGGATGAGCAGTTCTTC.

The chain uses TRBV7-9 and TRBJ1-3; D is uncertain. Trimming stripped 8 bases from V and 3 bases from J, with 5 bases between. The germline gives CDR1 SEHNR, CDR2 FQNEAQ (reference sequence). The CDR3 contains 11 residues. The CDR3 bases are TGTGCCAGCCGCAGTGGAAACACCATATATTTT. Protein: CASRSGNTIYF.

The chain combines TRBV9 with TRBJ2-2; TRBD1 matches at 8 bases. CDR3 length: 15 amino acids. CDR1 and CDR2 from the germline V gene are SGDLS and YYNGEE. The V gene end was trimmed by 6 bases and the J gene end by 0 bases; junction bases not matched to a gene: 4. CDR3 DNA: TGTGCCAGCAACCTGGGACAGGCGAACACCGGGGAGCTGTTTTTT. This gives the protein CASNLGQANTGELFF.

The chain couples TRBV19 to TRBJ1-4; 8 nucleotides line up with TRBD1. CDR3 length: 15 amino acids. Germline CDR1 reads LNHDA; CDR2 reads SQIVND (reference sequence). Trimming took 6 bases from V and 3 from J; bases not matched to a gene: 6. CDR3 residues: CASSTQGEANEKLFF. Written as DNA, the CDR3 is TGTGCCAGTAGCACACAGGGGGAGGCTAATGAAAAACTGTTTTTT. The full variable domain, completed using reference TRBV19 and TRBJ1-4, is DGGITQSPKYLFRKEGQNVTLSCEQNLNHDAMYWYRQDPGQGLRLIYYSQIVNDFQKGDIAEGYSVSREKKESFPLTVTSAQKNPTAFYLCASSTQGEANEKLFFGSGTQLSVL.